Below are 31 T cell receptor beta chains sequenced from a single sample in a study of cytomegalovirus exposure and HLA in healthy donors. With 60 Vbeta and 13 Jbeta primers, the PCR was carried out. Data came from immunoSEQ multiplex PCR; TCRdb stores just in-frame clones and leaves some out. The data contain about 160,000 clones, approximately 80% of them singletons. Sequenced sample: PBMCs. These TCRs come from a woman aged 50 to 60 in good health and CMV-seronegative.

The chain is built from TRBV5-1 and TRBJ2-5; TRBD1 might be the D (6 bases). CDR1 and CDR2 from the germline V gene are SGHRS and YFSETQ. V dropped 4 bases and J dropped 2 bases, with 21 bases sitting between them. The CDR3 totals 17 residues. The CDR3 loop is CASSPVGRDTYQETQYF. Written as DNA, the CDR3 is TGCGCCAGCAGCCCAGTGGGTCGGGACACTTATCAAGAGACCCAGTACTTC.

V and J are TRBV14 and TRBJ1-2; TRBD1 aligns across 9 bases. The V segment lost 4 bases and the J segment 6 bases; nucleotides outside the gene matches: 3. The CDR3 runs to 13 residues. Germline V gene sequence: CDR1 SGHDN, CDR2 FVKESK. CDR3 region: CASSPRQGDGYTF. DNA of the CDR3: TGTGCCAGCAGCCCACGACAGGGGGATGGCTACACCTTC.

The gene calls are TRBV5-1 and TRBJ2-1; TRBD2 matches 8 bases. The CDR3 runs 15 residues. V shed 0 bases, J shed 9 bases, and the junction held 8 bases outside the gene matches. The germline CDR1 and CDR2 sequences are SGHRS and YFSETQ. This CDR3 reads CASSLGLAGKIEQFF. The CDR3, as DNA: TGCGCCAGCAGCTTGGGGTTAGCGGGAAAGATTGAGCAGTTCTTC.

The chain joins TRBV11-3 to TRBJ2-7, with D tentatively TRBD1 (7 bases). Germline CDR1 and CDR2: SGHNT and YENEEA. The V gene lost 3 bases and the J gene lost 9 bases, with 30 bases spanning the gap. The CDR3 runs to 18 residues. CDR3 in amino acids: CASSFGTHAPRGVVGQYF. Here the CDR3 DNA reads TGTGCCAGCAGCTTCGGGACTCATGCCCCCAGGGGGGTGGTAGGGCAGTACTTC.

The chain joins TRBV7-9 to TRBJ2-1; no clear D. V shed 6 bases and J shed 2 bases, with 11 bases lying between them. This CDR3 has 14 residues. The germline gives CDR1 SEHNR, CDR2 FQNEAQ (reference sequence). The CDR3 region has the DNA TGTGCCAGCAGGCGGAATAGGACCTACAATGAGCAGTTCTTC. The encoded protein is CASRRNRTYNEQFF.

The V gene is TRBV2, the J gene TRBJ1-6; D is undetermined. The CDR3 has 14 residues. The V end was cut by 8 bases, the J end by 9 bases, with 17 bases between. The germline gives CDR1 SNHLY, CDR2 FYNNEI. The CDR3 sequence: CASQAAGFGSPLHF. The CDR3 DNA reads TGTGCCAGCCAGGCAGCCGGATTCGGTTCACCCCTCCACTTT.

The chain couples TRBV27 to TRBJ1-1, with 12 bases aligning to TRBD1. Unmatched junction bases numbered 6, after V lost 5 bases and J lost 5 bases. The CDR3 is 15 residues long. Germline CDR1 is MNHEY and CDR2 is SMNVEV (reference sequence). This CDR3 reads CASSGRDRGRTEAFF. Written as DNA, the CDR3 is TGTGCCAGCAGTGGGAGGGACAGGGGGCGGACTGAAGCTTTCTTT.

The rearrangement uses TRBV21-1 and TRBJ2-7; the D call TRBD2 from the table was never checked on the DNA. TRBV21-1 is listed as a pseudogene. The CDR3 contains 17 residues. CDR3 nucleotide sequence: TGTGCCAGCAGCAAAAGGTCTCTAGACTGTAGCTCCTACGAGCAGTACTTC. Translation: CASSKRSLDCSSYEQYF.

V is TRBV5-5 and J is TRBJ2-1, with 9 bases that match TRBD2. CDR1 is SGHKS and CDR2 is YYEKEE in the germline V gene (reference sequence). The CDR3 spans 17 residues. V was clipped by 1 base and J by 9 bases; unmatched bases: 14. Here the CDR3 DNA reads TGTGCCAGCAGCTTGTTCCCGAAGACTAGCGGTGTTGGTGAGCAGTTCTTC. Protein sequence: CASSLFPKTSGVGEQFF.

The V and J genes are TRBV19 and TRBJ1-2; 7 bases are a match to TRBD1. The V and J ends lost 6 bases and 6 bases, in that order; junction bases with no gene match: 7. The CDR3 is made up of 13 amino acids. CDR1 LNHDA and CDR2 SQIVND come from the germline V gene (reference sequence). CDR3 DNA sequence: TGTGCCAGTAGGAGACAGGGCATCGATGGCTACACCTTC. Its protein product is CASRRQGIDGYTF. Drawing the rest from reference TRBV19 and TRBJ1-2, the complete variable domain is DGGITQSPKYLFRKEGQNVTLSCEQNLNHDAMYWYRQDPGQGLRLIYYSQIVNDFQKGDIAEGYSVSREKKESFPLTVTSAQKNPTAFYLCASRRQGIDGYTFGSGTRLTVV.

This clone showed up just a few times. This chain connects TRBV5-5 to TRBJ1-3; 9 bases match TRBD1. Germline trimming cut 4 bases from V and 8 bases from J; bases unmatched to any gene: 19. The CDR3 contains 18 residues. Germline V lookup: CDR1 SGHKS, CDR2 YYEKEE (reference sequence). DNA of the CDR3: TGTGCCAGCAGCCGCTACCACGGGACAGGGCCAACGGGGGACACCATATATTTT. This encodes CASSRYHGTGPTGDTIYF. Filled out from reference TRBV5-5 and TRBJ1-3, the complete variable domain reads DAGVTQSPTHLIKTRGQQVTLRCSPISGHKSVSWYQQVLGQGPQFIFQYYEKEERGRGNFPDRFSARQFPNYSSELNVNALLLGDSALYLCASSRYHGTGPTGDTIYFGEGSWLTVV.

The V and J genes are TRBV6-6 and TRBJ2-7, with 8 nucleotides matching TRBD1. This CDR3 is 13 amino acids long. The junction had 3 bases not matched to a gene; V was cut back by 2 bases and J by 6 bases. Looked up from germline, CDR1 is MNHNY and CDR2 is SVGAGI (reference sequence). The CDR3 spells CASSYLDRGEQYF. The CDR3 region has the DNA TGTGCCAGCAGTTACCTCGACAGGGGCGAGCAGTACTTC.

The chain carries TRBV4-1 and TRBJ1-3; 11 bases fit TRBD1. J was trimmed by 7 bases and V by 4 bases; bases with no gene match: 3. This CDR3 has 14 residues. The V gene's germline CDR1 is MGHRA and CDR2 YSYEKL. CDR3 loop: CASSPGQGANTIYF. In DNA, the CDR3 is TGCGCCAGCAGCCCAGGACAGGGGGCGAACACCATATATTTT.

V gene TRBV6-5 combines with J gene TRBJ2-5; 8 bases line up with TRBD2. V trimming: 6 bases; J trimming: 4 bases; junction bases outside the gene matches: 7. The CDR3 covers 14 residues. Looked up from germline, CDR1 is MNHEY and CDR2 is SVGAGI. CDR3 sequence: CASSRYGTRETQYF. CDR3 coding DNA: TGTGCCAGCAGCAGATACGGGACTAGAGAGACCCAGTACTTC.

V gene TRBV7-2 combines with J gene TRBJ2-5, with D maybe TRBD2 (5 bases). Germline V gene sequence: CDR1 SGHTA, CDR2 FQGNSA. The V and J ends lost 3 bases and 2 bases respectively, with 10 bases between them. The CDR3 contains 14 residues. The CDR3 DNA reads TGTGCCAGCAGCTTTGTAGCGTATCAAGAGACCCAGTACTTC. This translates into CASSFVAYQETQYF.

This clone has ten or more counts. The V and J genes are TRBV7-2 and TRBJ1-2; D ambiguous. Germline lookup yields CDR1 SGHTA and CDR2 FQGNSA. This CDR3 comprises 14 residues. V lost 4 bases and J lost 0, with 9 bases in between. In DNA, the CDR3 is TGTGCCAGCAGCTCCCGCCAGGCTAACTATGGCTACACCTTC. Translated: CASSSRQANYGYTF. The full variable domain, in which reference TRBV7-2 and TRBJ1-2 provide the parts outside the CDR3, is GAGVSQSPSNKVTEKGKDVELRCDPISGHTALYWYRQSLGQGLEFLIYFQGNSAPDKSGLPSDRFSAERTGGSVSTLTIQRTQQEDSAVYLCASSSRQANYGYTFGSGTRLTVV.

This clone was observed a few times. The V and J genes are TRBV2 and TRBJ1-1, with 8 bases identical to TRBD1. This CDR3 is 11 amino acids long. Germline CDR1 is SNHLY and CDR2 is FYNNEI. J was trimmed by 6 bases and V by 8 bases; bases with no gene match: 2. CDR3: CASGTGPEAFF. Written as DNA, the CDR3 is TGTGCCAGCGGGACAGGACCTGAAGCTTTCTTT.

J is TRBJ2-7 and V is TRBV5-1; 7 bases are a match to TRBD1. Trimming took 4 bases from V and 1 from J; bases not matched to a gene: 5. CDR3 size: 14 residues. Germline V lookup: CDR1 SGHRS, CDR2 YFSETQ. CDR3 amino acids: CASSRGQDSYEQYF. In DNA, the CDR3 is TGCGCCAGCAGCCGTGGACAGGATTCCTACGAGCAGTACTTC. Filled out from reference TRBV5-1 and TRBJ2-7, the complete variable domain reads KAGVTQTPRYLIKTRGQQVTLSCSPISGHRSVSWYQQTPGQGLQFLFEYFSETQRNKGNFPGRFSGRQFSNSRSEMNVSTLELGDSALYLCASSRGQDSYEQYFGPGTRLTVT.

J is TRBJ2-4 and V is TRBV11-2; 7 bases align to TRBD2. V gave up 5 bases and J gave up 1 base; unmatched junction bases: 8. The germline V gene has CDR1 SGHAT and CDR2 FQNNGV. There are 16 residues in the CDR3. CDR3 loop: CASSLSGAYAKNIQYF. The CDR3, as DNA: TGTGCCAGCAGCCTAAGCGGGGCTTACGCCAAAAACATTCAGTACTTC.

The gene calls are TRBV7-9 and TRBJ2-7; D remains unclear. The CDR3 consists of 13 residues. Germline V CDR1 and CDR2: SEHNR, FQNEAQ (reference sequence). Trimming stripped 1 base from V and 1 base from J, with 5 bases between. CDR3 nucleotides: TGTGCCAGCAGCTTAGTCCAGTCCTACGAGCAGTACTTC. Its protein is CASSLVQSYEQYF.

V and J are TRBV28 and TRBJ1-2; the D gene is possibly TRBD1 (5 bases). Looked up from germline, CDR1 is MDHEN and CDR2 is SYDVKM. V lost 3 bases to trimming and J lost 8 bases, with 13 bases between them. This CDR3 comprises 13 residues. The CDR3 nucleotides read TGTGCCAGCAGTTTGGCCTCACGACAGGGCTACACCTTC. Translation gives CASSLASRQGYTF.

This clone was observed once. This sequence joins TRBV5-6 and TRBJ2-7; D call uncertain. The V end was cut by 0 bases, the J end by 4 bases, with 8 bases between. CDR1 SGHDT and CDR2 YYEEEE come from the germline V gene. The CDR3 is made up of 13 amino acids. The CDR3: CASSLAVRYEQYF. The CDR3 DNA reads TGTGCCAGCAGCTTGGCCGTTCGGTACGAGCAGTACTTC. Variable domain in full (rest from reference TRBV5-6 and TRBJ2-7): DAGVTQSPTHLIKTRGQQVTLRCSPKSGHDTVSWYQQALGQGPQFIFQYYEEEERQRGNFPDRFSGHQFPNYSSELNVNALLLGDSALYLCASSLAVRYEQYFGPGTRLTVT.

CDR3 nucleotides: TGCGCCAGCAGCCCCCCCCCAGGGGAAGCTTTCTTT. The encoded protein is CASSPPPGEAFF. The chain has TRBV5-1 and TRBJ1-1; TRBD1 might be the D (5 bases). The CDR3 sequence is 12 residues long. V was clipped by 4 bases and J by 8 bases, with 12 bases between them. The V gene's germline CDR1 is SGHRS and CDR2 YFSETQ.

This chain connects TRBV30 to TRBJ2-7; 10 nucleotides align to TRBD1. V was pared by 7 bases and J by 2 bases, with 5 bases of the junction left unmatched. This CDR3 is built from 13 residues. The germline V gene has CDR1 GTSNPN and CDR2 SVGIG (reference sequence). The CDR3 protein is CAYDRGLTYEQYF. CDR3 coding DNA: TGTGCCTACGACAGGGGGCTTACCTACGAGCAGTACTTC.

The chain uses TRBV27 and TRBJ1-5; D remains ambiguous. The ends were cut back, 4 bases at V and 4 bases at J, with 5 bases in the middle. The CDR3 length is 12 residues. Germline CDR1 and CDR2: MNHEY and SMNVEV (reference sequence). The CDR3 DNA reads TGTGCCAGCAGTTCCGGGAATCAGCCCCAGCATTTT. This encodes CASSSGNQPQHF.

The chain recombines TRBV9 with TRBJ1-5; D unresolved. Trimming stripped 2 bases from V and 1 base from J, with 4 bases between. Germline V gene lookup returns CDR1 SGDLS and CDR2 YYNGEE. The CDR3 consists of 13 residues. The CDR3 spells CASSVGSNQPQHF. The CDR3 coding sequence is TGTGCCAGCAGCGTGGGCAGCAATCAGCCCCAGCATTTT.

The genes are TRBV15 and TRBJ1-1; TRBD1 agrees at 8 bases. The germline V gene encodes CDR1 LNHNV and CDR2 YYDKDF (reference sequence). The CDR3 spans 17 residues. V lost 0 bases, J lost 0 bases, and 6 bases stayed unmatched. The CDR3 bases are TGTGCCACCAGCAGAGATCCCGGGACAGGACTGAACACTGAAGCTTTCTTT. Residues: CATSRDPGTGLNTEAFF.

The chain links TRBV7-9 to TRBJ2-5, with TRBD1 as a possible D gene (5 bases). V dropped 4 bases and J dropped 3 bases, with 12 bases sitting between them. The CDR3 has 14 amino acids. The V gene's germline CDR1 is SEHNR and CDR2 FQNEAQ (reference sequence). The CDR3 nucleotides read TGTGCCAGCAGCTCCAGGGATTTCGAAGAGACCCAGTACTTC. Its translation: CASSSRDFEETQYF. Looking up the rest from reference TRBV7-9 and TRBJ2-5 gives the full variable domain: DTGVSQNPRHKITKRGQNVTFRCDPISEHNRLYWYRQTLGQGPEFLTYFQNEAQLEKSRLLSDRFSAERPKGSFSTLEIQRTEQGDSAMYLCASSSRDFEETQYFGPGTRLLVL.

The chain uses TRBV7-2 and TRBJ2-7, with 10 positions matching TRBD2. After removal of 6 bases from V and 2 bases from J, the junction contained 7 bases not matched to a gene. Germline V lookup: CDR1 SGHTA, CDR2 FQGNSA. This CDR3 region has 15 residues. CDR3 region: CASRPSSGGPYEQYF. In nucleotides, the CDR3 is TGTGCCAGCAGACCCTCTAGCGGGGGACCCTACGAGCAGTACTTC.

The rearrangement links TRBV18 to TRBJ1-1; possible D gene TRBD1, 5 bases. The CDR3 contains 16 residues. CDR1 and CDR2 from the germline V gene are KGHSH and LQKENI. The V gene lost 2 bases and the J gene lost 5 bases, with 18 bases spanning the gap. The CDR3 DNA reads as TGTGCCAGCTCACCAAGGACACTAACGGAGACAACTGAAGCTTTCTTT. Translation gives CASSPRTLTETTEAFF.

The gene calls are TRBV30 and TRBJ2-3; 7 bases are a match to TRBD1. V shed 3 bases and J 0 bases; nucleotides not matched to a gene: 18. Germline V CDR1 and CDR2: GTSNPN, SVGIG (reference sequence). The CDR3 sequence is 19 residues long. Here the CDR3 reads CAWSHFTGDLFASTDTQYF. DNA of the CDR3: TGTGCCTGGAGCCACTTTACAGGGGACCTCTTTGCTAGCACAGATACGCAGTATTTT.